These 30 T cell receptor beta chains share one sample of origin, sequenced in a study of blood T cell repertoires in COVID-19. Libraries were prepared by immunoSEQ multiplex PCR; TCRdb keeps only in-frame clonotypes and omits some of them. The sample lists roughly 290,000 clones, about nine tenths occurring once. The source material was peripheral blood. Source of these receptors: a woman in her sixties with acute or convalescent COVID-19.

The CDR3 is CASSHIAGVPQETQYF. Written as DNA, the CDR3 is TGTGCCAGCAGTCATATAGCGGGGGTCCCCCAAGAGACCCAGTACTTC. The chain is built from TRBV6-6 and TRBJ2-5, with TRBD2 identical over 9 bases. The length of the CDR3 is 16 residues. Germline loops: CDR1 MNHNY, CDR2 SVGAGI (reference sequence). The V and J ends lost 5 bases and 1 base, in that order; junction bases with no gene match: 8.

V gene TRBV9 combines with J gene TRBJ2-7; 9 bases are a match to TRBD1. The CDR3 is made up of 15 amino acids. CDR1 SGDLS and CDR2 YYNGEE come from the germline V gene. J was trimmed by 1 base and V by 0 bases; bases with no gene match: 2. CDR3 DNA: TGTGCCAGCAGCGTAGCCGGGACAGGGTCCTACGAGCAGTACTTC. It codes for CASSVAGTGSYEQYF.

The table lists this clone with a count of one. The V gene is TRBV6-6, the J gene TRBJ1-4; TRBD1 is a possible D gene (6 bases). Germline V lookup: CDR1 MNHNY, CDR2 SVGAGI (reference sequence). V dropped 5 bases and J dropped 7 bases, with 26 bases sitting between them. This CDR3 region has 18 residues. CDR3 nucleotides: TGTGCCAGCAGTCGACCCCTCCCCACCAGGGGACATACTGAAAAACTGTTTTTT. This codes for CASSRPLPTRGHTEKLFF.

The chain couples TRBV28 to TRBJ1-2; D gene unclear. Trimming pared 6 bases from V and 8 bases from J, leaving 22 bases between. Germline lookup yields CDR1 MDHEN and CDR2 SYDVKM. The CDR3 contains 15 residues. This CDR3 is CASRLTGGYLRGYTF. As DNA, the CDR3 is TGTGCCAGCAGGCTTACCGGAGGATACCTGCGGGGCTACACCTTC.

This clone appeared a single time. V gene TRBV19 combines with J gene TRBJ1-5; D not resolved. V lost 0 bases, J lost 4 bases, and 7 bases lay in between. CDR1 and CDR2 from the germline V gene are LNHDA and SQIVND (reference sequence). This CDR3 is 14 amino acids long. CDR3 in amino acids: CASSIDRWNQPQHF. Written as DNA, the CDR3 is TGTGCCAGTAGTATAGACAGGTGGAATCAGCCCCAGCATTTT.

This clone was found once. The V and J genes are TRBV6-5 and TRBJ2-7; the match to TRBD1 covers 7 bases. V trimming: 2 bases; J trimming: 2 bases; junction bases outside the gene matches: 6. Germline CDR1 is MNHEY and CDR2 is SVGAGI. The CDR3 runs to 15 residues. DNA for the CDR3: TGTGCCAGCAGTTACGGGACAGATTCCACCTACGAGCAGTACTTC. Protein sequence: CASSYGTDSTYEQYF.

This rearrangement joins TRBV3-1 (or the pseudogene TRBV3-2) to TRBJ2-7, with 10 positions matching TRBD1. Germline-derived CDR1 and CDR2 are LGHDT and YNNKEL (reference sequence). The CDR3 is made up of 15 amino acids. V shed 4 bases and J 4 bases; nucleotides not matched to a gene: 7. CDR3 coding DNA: TGTGCCAGCAGCCTTCCCGGGACAGGGGTTTACGAGCAGTACTTC. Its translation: CASSLPGTGVYEQYF.

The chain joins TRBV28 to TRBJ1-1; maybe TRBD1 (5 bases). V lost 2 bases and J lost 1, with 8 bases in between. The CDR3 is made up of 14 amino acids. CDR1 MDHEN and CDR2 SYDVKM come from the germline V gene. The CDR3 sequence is CASSLARENTEAFF. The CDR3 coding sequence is TGTGCCAGCAGTTTAGCCAGGGAGAACACTGAAGCTTTCTTT.

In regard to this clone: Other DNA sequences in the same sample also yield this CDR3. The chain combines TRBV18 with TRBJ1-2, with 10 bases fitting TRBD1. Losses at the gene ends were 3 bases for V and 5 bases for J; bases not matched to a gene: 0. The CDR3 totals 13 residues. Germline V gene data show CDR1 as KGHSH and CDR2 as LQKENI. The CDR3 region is CASSPGQGYGYTF. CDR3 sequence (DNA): TGTGCCAGCTCACCGGGACAGGGGTATGGCTACACCTTC.

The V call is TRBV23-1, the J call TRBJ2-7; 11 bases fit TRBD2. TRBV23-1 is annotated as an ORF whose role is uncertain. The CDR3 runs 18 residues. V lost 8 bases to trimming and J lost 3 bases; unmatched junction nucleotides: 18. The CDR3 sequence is CASPRPGLADFGDYEQYF. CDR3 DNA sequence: TGCGCCAGCCCTAGGCCGGGACTAGCGGACTTCGGGGACTACGAGCAGTACTTC.

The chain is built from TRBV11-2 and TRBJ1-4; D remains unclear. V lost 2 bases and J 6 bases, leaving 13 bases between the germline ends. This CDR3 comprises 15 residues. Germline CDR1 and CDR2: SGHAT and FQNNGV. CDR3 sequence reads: CASSLYPGSHEKLFF. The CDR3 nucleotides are TGTGCCAGCAGCTTATACCCTGGCAGTCATGAAAAACTGTTTTTT.

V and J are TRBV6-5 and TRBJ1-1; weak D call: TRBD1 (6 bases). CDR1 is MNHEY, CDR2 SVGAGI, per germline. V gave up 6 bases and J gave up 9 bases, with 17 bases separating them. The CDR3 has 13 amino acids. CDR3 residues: CASRQQGRGQAFF. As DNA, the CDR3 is TGTGCCAGCAGACAACAGGGACGCGGACAAGCTTTCTTT.

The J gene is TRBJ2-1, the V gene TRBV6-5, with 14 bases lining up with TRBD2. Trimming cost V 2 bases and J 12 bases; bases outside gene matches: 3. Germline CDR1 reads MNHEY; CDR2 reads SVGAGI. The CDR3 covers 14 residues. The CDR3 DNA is TGTGCCAGCAGTTACAGACTAGCGGGAGGGCCGCAGTTCTTC. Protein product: CASSYRLAGGPQFF.

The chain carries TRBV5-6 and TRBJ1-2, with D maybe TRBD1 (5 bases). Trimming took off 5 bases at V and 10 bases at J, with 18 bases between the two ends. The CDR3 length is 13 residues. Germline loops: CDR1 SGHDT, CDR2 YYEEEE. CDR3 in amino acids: CASRVGGQNVYTF. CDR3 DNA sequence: TGTGCCAGCAGAGTGGGGGGTCAAAATGTCTACACCTTC.

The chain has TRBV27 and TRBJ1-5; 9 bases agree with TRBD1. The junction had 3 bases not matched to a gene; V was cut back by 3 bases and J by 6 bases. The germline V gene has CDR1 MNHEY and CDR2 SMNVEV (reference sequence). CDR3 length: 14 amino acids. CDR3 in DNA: TGTGCCAGCAGTTTGGGACAGGGAAGTCAGCCCCAGCATTTT. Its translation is CASSLGQGSQPQHF.

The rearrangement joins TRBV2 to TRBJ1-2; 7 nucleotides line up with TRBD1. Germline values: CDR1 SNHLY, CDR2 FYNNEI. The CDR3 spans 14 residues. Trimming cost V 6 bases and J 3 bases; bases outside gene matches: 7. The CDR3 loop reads CASRLQGMDYGYTF. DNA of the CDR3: TGTGCCAGCAGACTACAGGGGATGGACTATGGCTACACCTTC.

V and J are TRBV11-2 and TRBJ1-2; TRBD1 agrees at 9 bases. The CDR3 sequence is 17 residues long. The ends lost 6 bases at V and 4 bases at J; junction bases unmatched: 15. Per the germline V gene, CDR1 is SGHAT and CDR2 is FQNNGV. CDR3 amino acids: CASSPPLGTGNPYGYTF. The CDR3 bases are TGTGCCAGCAGTCCACCCCTCGGGACAGGGAATCCCTATGGCTACACCTTC.

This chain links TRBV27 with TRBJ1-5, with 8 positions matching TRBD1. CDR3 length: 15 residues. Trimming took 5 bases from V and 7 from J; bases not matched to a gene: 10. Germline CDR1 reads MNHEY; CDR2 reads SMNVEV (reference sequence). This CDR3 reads CASSDRQGSVQPQHF. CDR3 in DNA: TGTGCCAGCAGTGACAGACAGGGGAGTGTCCAGCCCCAGCATTTT.

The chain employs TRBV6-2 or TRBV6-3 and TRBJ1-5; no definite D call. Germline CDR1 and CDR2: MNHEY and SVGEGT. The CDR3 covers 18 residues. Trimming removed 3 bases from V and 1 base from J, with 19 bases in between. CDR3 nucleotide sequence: TGTGCCAGCAGTTATTACCACCTTCCCGGGTTCAGCAATCAGCCCCAGCATTTT. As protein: CASSYYHLPGFSNQPQHF.

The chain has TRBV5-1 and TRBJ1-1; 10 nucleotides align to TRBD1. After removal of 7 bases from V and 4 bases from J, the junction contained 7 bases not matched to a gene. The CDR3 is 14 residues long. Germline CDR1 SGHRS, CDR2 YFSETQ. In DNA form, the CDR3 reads TGCGCCAGCGGCCCCGGACAGGGGGGCACTGAAGCTTTCTTT. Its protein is CASGPGQGGTEAFF. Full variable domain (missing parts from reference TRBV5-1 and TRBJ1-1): KAGVTQTPRYLIKTRGQQVTLSCSPISGHRSVSWYQQTPGQGLQFLFEYFSETQRNKGNFPGRFSGRQFSNSRSEMNVSTLELGDSALYLCASGPGQGGTEAFFGQGTRLTVV.

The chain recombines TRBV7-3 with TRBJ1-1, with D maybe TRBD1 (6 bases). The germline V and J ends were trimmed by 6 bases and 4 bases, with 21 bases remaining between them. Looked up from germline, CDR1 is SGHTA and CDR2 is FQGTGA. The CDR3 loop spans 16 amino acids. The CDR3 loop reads CASSPTRDTQSTEAFF. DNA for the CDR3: TGTGCCAGCAGTCCTACTCGGGACACCCAATCCACTGAAGCTTTCTTT.

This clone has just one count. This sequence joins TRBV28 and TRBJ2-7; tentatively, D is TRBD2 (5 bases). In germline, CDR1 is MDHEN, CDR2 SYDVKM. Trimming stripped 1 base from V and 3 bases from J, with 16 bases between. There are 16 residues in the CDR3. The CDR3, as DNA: TGTGCCAGCAGTTTATACTCCGGGGAAGGCCTCTACGAGCAGTACTTC. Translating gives CASSLYSGEGLYEQYF.

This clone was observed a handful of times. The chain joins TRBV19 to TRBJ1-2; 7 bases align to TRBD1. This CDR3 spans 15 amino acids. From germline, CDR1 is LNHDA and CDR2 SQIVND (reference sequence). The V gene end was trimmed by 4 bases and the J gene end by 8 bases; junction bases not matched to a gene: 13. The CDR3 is CASSTQDRSYQGYTF. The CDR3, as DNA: TGTGCCAGTAGTACCCAGGACAGGTCTTATCAAGGCTACACCTTC. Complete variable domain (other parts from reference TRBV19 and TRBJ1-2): DGGITQSPKYLFRKEGQNVTLSCEQNLNHDAMYWYRQDPGQGLRLIYYSQIVNDFQKGDIAEGYSVSREKKESFPLTVTSAQKNPTAFYLCASSTQDRSYQGYTFGSGTRLTVV.

The CDR3 reads CASCERGFYYEQYF. The CDR3 DNA reads as TGTGCCAGCTGCGAGCGCGGTTTCTACTACGAGCAGTACTTC. The chain is built from TRBV5-6 and TRBJ2-7, with D hard to call. Germline loops: CDR1 SGHDT, CDR2 YYEEEE. The CDR3 contains 14 residues. V lost 7 bases to trimming and J lost 3 bases, with 17 bases between them.

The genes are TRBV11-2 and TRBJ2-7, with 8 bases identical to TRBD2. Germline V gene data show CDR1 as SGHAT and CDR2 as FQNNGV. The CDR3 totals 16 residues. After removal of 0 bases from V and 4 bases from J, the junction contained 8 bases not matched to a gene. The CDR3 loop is CASSLEAGVGWYEQYF. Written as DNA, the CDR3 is TGTGCCAGCAGCTTAGAAGCGGGAGTAGGGTGGTACGAGCAGTACTTC.

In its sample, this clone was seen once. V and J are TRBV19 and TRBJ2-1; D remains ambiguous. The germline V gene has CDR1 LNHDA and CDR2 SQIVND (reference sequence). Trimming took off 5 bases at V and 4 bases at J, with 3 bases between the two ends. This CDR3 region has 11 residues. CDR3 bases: TGTGCCAGTAGTCGGTACAATGAGCAGTTCTTC. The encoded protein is CASSRYNEQFF.

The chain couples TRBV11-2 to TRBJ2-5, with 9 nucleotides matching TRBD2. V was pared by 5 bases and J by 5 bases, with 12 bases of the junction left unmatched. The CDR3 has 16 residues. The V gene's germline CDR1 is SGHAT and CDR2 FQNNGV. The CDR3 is CASSPPSGGRLETQYF. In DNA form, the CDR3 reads TGTGCCAGCAGCCCCCCCAGCGGGGGGCGGTTGGAGACCCAGTACTTC.

The CDR3 loop is CASRLQGSTDTQYF. Here the CDR3 DNA reads TGTGCCAGCAGGCTACAGGGAAGCACAGATACGCAGTATTTT. The chain carries TRBV28 and TRBJ2-3; a possible D gene is TRBD1 (6 bases). CDR1 is MDHEN and CDR2 is SYDVKM in the germline V gene. The CDR3 covers 14 residues. The V end lost 6 bases, the J end lost 0 bases, and 10 bases lay between the germline ends.

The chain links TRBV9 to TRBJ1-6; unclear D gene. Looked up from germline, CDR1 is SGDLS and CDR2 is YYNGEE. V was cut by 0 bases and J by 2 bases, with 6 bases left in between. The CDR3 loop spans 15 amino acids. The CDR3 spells CASSVDVTYNSPLHF. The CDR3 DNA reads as TGTGCCAGCAGCGTAGATGTAACCTATAATTCACCCCTCCACTTT.

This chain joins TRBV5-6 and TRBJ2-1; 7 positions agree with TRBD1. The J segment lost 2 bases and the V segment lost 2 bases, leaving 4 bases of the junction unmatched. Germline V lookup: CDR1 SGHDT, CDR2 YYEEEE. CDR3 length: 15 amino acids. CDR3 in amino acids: CASSFTGTAYNEQFF. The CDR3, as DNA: TGTGCCAGCAGCTTCACCGGGACAGCCTACAATGAGCAGTTCTTC.